These 29 T cell receptor beta chains were sequenced from one sample in a study of blood T cell repertoires in COVID-19. The table came from immunoSEQ multiplex PCR; TCRdb's copy has only in-frame clones and leaves some out. Here the sample spans nearly 45,000 clones, about 86% being singletons. The sample consisted of peripheral blood. All receptors come from a human donor in a cohort sampled during active COVID-19.

The chain combines TRBV30 with TRBJ1-5, with D unresolved. The CDR3 has 14 residues. Trimming shortened V by 3 bases and J by 0 bases, and 9 bases separated the two germline ends. Germline lookup yields CDR1 GTSNPN and CDR2 SVGIG (reference sequence). CDR3 bases: TGTGCCTGGAGCGCCTATAATAGCAATCAGCCCCAGCATTTT. Protein: CAWSAYNSNQPQHF.

This chain connects TRBV5-5 to TRBJ1-3; TRBD1 might be the D (6 bases). This CDR3 region has 15 residues. Germline CDR1 is SGHKS and CDR2 is YYEKEE (reference sequence). V was cut by 4 bases and J by 2 bases, with 13 bases left in between. The CDR3 loop reads CASSLSTGPGNTIYF. Written as DNA, the CDR3 is TGTGCCAGCAGCCTATCGACAGGACCTGGAAACACCATATATTTT.

V gene TRBV30 combines with J gene TRBJ2-5, with 8 bases aligning to TRBD2. CDR3 length: 14 residues. J lost 1 base, V lost 2 bases, and 3 bases had no gene match. CDR1 GTSNPN and CDR2 SVGIG come from the germline V gene (reference sequence). CDR3 region: CAWSRGGLQETQYF. CDR3 nucleotides: TGTGCCTGGAGTCGGGGGGGCCTCCAAGAGACCCAGTACTTC.

The chain uses TRBV12-5 and TRBJ2-7; possibly TRBD2 for D (5 bases). Germline V gene data show CDR1 as LGHNT and CDR2 as FRNRAP. This CDR3 has 13 amino acids. V was pared by 2 bases and J by 6 bases, with 11 bases between. The CDR3 region has the DNA TGTGCTAGTGGTTTGAGAGCCGGAGGCGAGCAGTACTTC. The encoded protein is CASGLRAGGEQYF.

This chain links TRBV5-1 with TRBJ2-3, with a possible D match to TRBD2 (6 bases). V gave up 6 bases and J gave up 3 bases, with 14 bases separating them. The CDR3 covers 14 residues. In germline, CDR1 is SGHRS, CDR2 YFSETQ. CDR3 loop: CASTPGDVTDTQYF. DNA of the CDR3: TGCGCCAGCACCCCGGGGGATGTTACAGATACGCAGTATTTT. Full variable domain (remainder filled in from reference TRBV5-1 and TRBJ2-3): KAGVTQTPRYLIKTRGQQVTLSCSPISGHRSVSWYQQTPGQGLQFLFEYFSETQRNKGNFPGRFSGRQFSNSRSEMNVSTLELGDSALYLCASTPGDVTDTQYFGPGTRLTVL.

This chain connects TRBV19 to TRBJ1-1; 7 bases are shared with TRBD1. The trim removed 7 bases at V and 5 bases at J, leaving 22 bases unmatched. This CDR3 spans 18 amino acids. Germline V gives CDR1 LNHDA, CDR2 SQIVND (reference sequence). CDR3 loop: CASTPGAAGGRRRTEAFF. CDR3 nucleotide sequence: TGTGCCAGTACCCCGGGGGCGGCAGGGGGAAGGAGGAGGACTGAAGCTTTCTTT.

The chain links TRBV3-1 (or the pseudogene TRBV3-2) to TRBJ1-2; tentatively, D is TRBD1 (5 bases). The V and J ends lost 7 bases and 2 bases respectively, with 11 bases between them. CDR1 is LGHDT, CDR2 YNNKEL, per germline (reference sequence). CDR3 length: 13 amino acids. This chain's CDR3 is CASTDRANYGYTF. As DNA, the CDR3 is TGTGCCAGCACAGACAGAGCGAACTATGGCTACACCTTC.

A note on this clone: The junction shows a germline mismatch at one end, possibly a read error. The chain has TRBV7-7 and TRBJ2-3; 7 positions agree with TRBD1. CDR1 is SSHAT and CDR2 is FNYEAQ in the germline V gene (reference sequence). The CDR3 runs 15 residues. This chain's CDR3 is CASSFRTGGTDTQYF. The CDR3 bases are TGTGCTAGCAGCTTTAGGACAGGAGGCACAGATACGCAGTATTTT. Full variable domain (outside the CDR3, taken from reference TRBV7-7 and TRBJ2-3): GAGVSQSPRYKVTKRGQDVTLRCDPISSHATLYWYQQALGQGPEFLTYFNYEAQPDKSGLPSDRFSAERPEGSISTLTIQRTEQRDSAMYRCASSFRTGGTDTQYFGPGTRLTVL.

This clone is a singleton in its sample. V gene TRBV6-1 combines with J gene TRBJ1-6; TRBD1 might be the D (5 bases). V shed 1 base and J shed 8 bases, with 12 bases lying between them. Per the germline V gene, CDR1 is MNHNS and CDR2 is SASEGT. The CDR3 has 15 residues. The CDR3 reads CASSEVGGIYSPLHF. In DNA, the CDR3 is TGTGCCAGCAGTGAAGTGGGGGGGATATATTCACCCCTCCACTTT.

V is TRBV25-1 and J is TRBJ2-5; TRBD1 matches at 7 bases. Germline CDR1 MGHDK, CDR2 SYGVNS. The J segment lost 5 bases and the V segment lost 4 bases, leaving 10 bases of the junction unmatched. The CDR3 is 15 residues long. The DNA for the CDR3 is TGTGCCAGCAGTGGAAAGACAGGGTGGGACGAGACCCAGTACTTC. Translating it yields CASSGKTGWDETQYF.

This clone occurred once. The V call is TRBV27, the J call TRBJ1-6; the D gene is possibly TRBD1 (6 bases). Germline loops: CDR1 MNHEY, CDR2 SMNVEV (reference sequence). The CDR3 is 15 residues long. V shed 0 bases and J shed 6 bases, with 9 bases lying between them. Here the CDR3 DNA reads TGTGCCAGCAGTTTATCGACAGGACGTAATTCACCCCTCCACTTT. It specifies CASSLSTGRNSPLHF.

This clone was recorded a few times. The V and J genes are TRBV7-9 and TRBJ2-7, with a tentative D call TRBD2 (7 bases). Per the germline V gene, CDR1 is SEHNR and CDR2 is FQNEAQ (reference sequence). V was trimmed by 4 bases and J by 6 bases, leaving 22 bases between them. CDR3 length: 16 residues. CDR3: CASSSTLGIGGVEQYF. CDR3 bases: TGTGCCAGCAGCTCCACACTAGGGATAGGGGGGGTCGAGCAGTACTTC. Variable domain in full (rest from reference TRBV7-9 and TRBJ2-7): DTGVSQNPRHKITKRGQNVTFRCDPISEHNRLYWYRQTLGQGPEFLTYFQNEAQLEKSRLLSDRFSAERPKGSFSTLEIQRTEQGDSAMYLCASSSTLGIGGVEQYFGPGTRLTVT.

The V gene is TRBV6-5, the J gene TRBJ1-5; 8 nucleotides line up with TRBD1. Per the germline V gene, CDR1 is MNHEY and CDR2 is SVGAGI. CDR3 size: 15 residues. V shed 6 bases and J 3 bases; nucleotides not matched to a gene: 7. The CDR3 region is CASRGDRLFNQPQHF. CDR3 bases: TGTGCCAGCAGAGGGGACAGGCTTTTCAATCAGCCCCAGCATTTT.

Here the CDR3 reads CASSYSQGANYGYTF. The CDR3 DNA reads as TGTGCCAGCAGTTACTCGCAGGGGGCTAACTATGGCTACACCTTC. The chain combines TRBV6-5 with TRBJ1-2; the match to TRBD1 covers 7 bases. The J segment lost 0 bases and the V segment lost 0 bases, leaving 1 base of the junction unmatched. This CDR3 region has 15 residues. CDR1 MNHEY and CDR2 SVGAGI come from the germline V gene.

This chain joins TRBV5-6 and TRBJ1-6, with D maybe TRBD1 (5 bases). The CDR3 extends over 13 amino acids. Per germline, CDR1 SGHDT and CDR2 YYEEEE. Trimming took 3 bases from V and 6 from J, leaving 7 bases between them. CDR3 DNA: TGTGCCAGCAGCTCGGGACTTAATTCACCCCTCCACTTT. Protein product: CASSSGLNSPLHF.

This clone turned up a few times. This chain links TRBV13 with TRBJ1-1; D may be TRBD1 (5 bases). CDR3 size: 14 residues. The germline V gene has CDR1 PRHDT and CDR2 FYEKMQ (reference sequence). Trimming pared 4 bases from V and 1 base from J, leaving 10 bases between. CDR3 in amino acids: CASSSHGANTEAFF. The CDR3 nucleotides are TGTGCCAGCAGCTCCCATGGGGCGAACACTGAAGCTTTCTTT.

About this clone: Other DNA sequences in this specimen translate into the identical CDR3. The V gene is TRBV6-5, the J gene TRBJ2-7, with D maybe TRBD2 (6 bases). CDR3 size: 12 residues. Germline lookup yields CDR1 MNHEY and CDR2 SVGAGI. The ends were cut back, 5 bases at V and 6 bases at J, with 11 bases in the middle. The CDR3 coding sequence is TGTGCCAGCAGTCGTCAGGGAGGCGAGCAGTACGTC. It yields the protein CASSRQGGEQYV.

V usage is TRBV24-1 and J usage is TRBJ2-2; D is ambiguous. The V gene lost 5 bases and the J gene lost 5 bases, with 11 bases spanning the gap. This CDR3 region has 14 residues. CDR1 is KGHDR, CDR2 SFDVKD, per germline. CDR3 sequence (DNA): TGTGCCACCAGTGGCGGCGTGGCTACCGGGGAGCTGTTTTTT. It is translated as CATSGGVATGELFF.

This clone occurred a few times. The chain couples TRBV6-5 to TRBJ2-7; no firm D call. Germline V gene sequence: CDR1 MNHEY, CDR2 SVGAGI. The CDR3 is 14 amino acids. V was shortened by 0 bases and J by 9 bases, with 15 bases between the two germline ends. The CDR3 nucleotides read TGTGCCAGCAGTTACTCGTCCGACCCCCCTAGGCAGTACTTC. This sequence encodes CASSYSSDPPRQYF.

The chain recombines TRBV6-4 with TRBJ2-6, with 9 bases identical to TRBD1. Trimming removed 5 bases from V and 0 bases from J; junction bases left unmatched: 8. The CDR3 sequence is 18 residues long. The germline gives CDR1 MRHNA, CDR2 SNTAGT. This CDR3 is CASSTTGGARSGANVLTF. The CDR3 DNA reads TGTGCCAGCAGTACGACAGGGGGGGCCCGCTCTGGGGCCAACGTCCTGACTTTC.

This chain connects TRBV29-1 to TRBJ2-6; the D gene is possibly TRBD1 (6 bases). This CDR3 has 15 residues. The germline CDR1 and CDR2 sequences are SQVTM and ANQGSEA. Trimming removed 4 bases at V and 0 bases at J, with 10 bases between. CDR3 sequence (DNA): TGCAGCGTTGCGGCAGGGGTCTCTGGGGCCAACGTCCTGACTTTC. Amino acid sequence: CSVAAGVSGANVLTF.

This clone was counted ten times or more. The rearrangement joins TRBV2 to TRBJ2-1; 12 bases agree with TRBD1. The V and J ends lost 5 bases and 7 bases, in that order; junction bases with no gene match: 6. CDR3 size: 15 residues. Germline CDR1 and CDR2: SNHLY and FYNNEI. The CDR3 is CASSMGQGAGNEQFF. CDR3 DNA sequence: TGTGCCAGCAGTATGGGACAGGGGGCGGGAAATGAGCAGTTCTTC.

This clone appeared a single time. The J gene is TRBJ2-1, the V gene TRBV11-2; 12 positions match TRBD2. Germline V gene sequence: CDR1 SGHAT, CDR2 FQNNGV. V lost 3 bases and J lost 4; bases outside the gene matches: 4. The CDR3 extends over 16 amino acids. In DNA form, the CDR3 reads TGTGCCAGCAGCTTTTCTAGCGGGGGGGATTACAATGAGCAGTTCTTC. Translating it yields CASSFSSGGDYNEQFF.

CDR3 in amino acids: CASSPYSSGNTIYF. CDR3 DNA sequence: TGTGCCAGCAGTCCATACAGTTCTGGAAACACCATATATTTT. The rearrangement links TRBV6-2 or TRBV6-3 to TRBJ1-3; the D is unclear. This CDR3 region has 14 residues. Germline V lookup: CDR1 MNHEY, CDR2 SVGEGT. The germline V and J ends were trimmed by 5 bases and 1 base, with 9 bases remaining between them.

The V gene is TRBV5-4, the J gene TRBJ1-4; possibly TRBD1 for D (5 bases). This CDR3 has 16 amino acids. CDR1 SGHNT and CDR2 YYREEE come from the germline V gene (reference sequence). With 4 bases removed from V and 3 bases from J, the gap between germline ends came to 16 bases. The CDR3: CASSGEGQSPNEKLFF. In nucleotides, the CDR3 is TGTGCCAGCAGCGGGGAGGGGCAGTCGCCTAATGAAAAACTGTTTTTT. The full variable domain, rest sourced from reference TRBV5-4 and TRBJ1-4, is ETGVTQSPTHLIKTRGQQVTLRCSSQSGHNTVSWYQQALGQGPQFIFQYYREEENGRGNFPPRFSGLQFPNYSSELNVNALELDDSALYLCASSGEGQSPNEKLFFGSGTQLSVL.

This clone was observed a single time. The V and J genes are TRBV7-9 and TRBJ2-2; maybe TRBD2 (6 bases). The CDR3 covers 18 residues. The ends were cut back, 3 bases at V and 4 bases at J, with 21 bases in the middle. Looked up from germline, CDR1 is SEHNR and CDR2 is FQNEAQ (reference sequence). CDR3 coding DNA: TGTGCCAGCAGCTTGCGCCCGGGGTACGGGGAGGCCACCGGGGAGCTGTTTTTT. Translated: CASSLRPGYGEATGELFF.

This sequence joins TRBV3-1 (or the pseudogene TRBV3-2) and TRBJ2-2, with 12 bases fitting TRBD2. Germline V CDR1 and CDR2: LGHDT, YNNKEL (reference sequence). The ends lost 1 base at V and 3 bases at J; junction bases unmatched: 9. The CDR3 is 19 amino acids. The CDR3 nucleotides read TGTGCCAGCAGCCAAGGAAAGACTAGCGGGGGAGCCTACACCGGGGAGCTGTTTTTT. Translating gives CASSQGKTSGGAYTGELFF.

This clone was counted once. J is TRBJ1-1 and V is TRBV30; D ambiguous. The CDR3 is made up of 11 amino acids. Trimming shortened V by 6 bases and J by 3 bases, and 8 bases separated the two germline ends. Per the germline V gene, CDR1 is GTSNPN and CDR2 is SVGIG (reference sequence). For the CDR3, the DNA is TGTGCCTGTTCCGGAGACACTGAAGCTTTCTTT. Its protein product is CACSGDTEAFF.

Written as DNA, the CDR3 is TGCGCCAGCAGCGCGGACTTTCAGGAGCAGTTCTTC. It yields the protein CASSADFQEQFF. V usage is TRBV5-1 and J usage is TRBJ2-1; D is possibly TRBD2 (5 bases). Germline V gives CDR1 SGHRS, CDR2 YFSETQ. Trimming stripped 4 bases from V and 10 bases from J, with 12 bases between. The CDR3 is made up of 12 amino acids.